This T cell receptor beta chain was identified in a study of cytomegalovirus exposure and HLA in healthy donors. Findings and caveats of the study: In a later analysis, at a false discovery rate of 0.05, 16,951 TCR beta sequences were associated with HLA alleles. Overall, 164 TCR beta chains were annotated as cytomegalovirus-associated. Later analysis demonstrated an association between a missense DCLRE1C variant and TCR beta V- and J-gene trimming.

Only a few counts were recorded for this clone. Its antigen is still unknown. The CDR3 contains 18 residues. Germline loops: CDR1 PRHDT, CDR2 FYEKMQ (reference sequence). PCR was performed using 60 Vbeta and 13 Jbeta primers. Libraries were prepared by immunoSEQ multiplex PCR; TCRdb keeps only in-frame clonotypes and omits some of them. The sample has 250,000 or so clones, about 81% seen once. Sequences were obtained from PBMCs. The source of this sequence is a woman aged 55-70 years in good health and CMV-seropositive. The V call is TRBV13, the J call TRBJ2-5; 10 bases fit TRBD2. Near its end, the DNA agrees better with TRBJ2-7, so the J call may be wrong. The CDR3, as DNA: TGTGCCAGCAGCCCGGGCGGAGCGGGAGGGACTAGTTCCTACGAGCAGTACTTC. Its protein is CASSPGGAGGTSSYEQYF.